These T cell receptor beta chains were read from a single sample in a study of cytomegalovirus exposure and HLA in healthy donors. Sequencing used immunoSEQ multiplex PCR; TCRdb keeps in-frame clones, though not all of them. The data show a few hundred thousand clones, about nine tenths seen once. The sample taken for sequencing was PBMCs. The source of these receptors is a girl aged 2 to 10 in good health and CMV-seronegative. Both conserved end residues are trimmed from each CDR3.

>TRBJ2-1|TRBV7-7
ASSLGSGRTNEQF
>TRBJ2-1|TRBV9
ASSEGGGRYNEQF
>TRBJ1-6|TRBV6-6
ASSKMDSTYNSPLH
>TRBJ2-7|TRBV6-5
ASKREGHEQY
>TRBJ1-1|TRBV2
ASSEARARVNTEAF
>TRBJ1-2|TRBV30
AWSRQANYGYT
>TRBJ1-3|TRBV28
ASTLSGQGANTIY
>TRBJ1-5|TRBV18
ASSPPNRGRDQPQH
>TRBJ2-1|TRBV27
ASSRQGPYNEQF
>TRBJ2-5|TRBV10-3
AISESELAGVETQY
>TRBJ1-2|TRBV10-2
ASSERGIGHLFEYGYT
>TRBJ2-5|TRBV7-9
ASSTGAGGPQETQY
>TRBJ1-1|TRBV21-1
ASSKGGGEGNTEAF
>TRBJ1-4|TRBV27
ASRPQGAEDEKLF
>TRBJ2-3|TRBV6-6
ASRTMTGTDTQY
>TRBJ2-1|TRBV29-1
SVGGLDSSLYNEQF
>TRBJ1-2|TRBV27
ASSPLGGALGYT
>TRBJ2-7|TRBV13
ASSAGTSAYEQY
>TRBJ1-1|TRBV6-5
ASSRSGTEAF
>TRBJ1-5|TRBV15
ATSSLIALEGQPQH
>TRBJ2-1|TRBV18
ASSPGTGRNEQF
>TRBJ1-6|TRBV28
ASSPPGQNSPLH